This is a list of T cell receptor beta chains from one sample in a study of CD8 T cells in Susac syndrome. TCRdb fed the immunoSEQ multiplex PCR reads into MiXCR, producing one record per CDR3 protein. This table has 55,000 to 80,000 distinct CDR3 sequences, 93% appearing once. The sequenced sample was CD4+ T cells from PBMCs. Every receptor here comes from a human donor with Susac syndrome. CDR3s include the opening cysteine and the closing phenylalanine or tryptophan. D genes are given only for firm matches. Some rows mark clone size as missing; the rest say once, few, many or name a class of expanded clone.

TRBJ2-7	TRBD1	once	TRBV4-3	TGCGCCAGCAGCATTCAGACAGGGGACTACGAGCAGTACTTC	CASSIQTGDYEQYF
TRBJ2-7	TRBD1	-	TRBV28	TGTGCCAGCAGCTCCAGGGGGACAACCTCCTACGAGCAGTACTTC	CASSSRGTTSYEQYF
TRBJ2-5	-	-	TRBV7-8	TGTGCCAGCAGCTTAGTGGGGGGTGCCGAAGAGACCCAGTACTTC	CASSLVGGAEETQYF
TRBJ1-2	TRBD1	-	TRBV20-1	TGCAGTGCATCTCCAGGACAGGGTGCGGGAGGCTACACCTTC	CSASPGQGAGGYTF
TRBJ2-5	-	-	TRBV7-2	TGTGCCAGCAGGATCCCTTTCCAAGAGACCCAGTACTTC	CASRIPFQETQYF
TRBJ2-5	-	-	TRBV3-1	TGTGCCAGCAGCCAACGAGGGCAAGAGACCCAGTACTTC	CASSQRGQETQYF
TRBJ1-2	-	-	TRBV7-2	TGTGCCAGCAGCCCCTGGGGCAATTGGGGGGTCGACTATGGCTACACCTTC	CASSPWGNWGVDYGYTF
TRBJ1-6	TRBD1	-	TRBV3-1	TGTGCCAGCAGCCGGACAGGGCGTTCACCCCTCCACTTT	CASSRTGRSPLHF
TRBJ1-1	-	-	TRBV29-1	TGCAGCGTGACAGAGAACACTGAAGCTTTTTTT	CSVTENTEAFF
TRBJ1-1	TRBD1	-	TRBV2	TGTGCCAGCAGAGGGACAGGGGCTAGGAACACTGAAGCTTTCTTT	CASRGTGARNTEAFF
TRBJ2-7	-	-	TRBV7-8	TGTGCCAGCAGCTTAGGGCCGAATCTCTACGAGCAGTACTTC	CASSLGPNLYEQYF
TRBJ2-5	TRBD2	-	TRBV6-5	TGTGCCAGCAGTTACTCGCAGACTAGCAAGGAGACCCAGTACTTC	CASSYSQTSKETQYF
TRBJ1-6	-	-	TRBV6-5	TGTGCCAGCAGTCTAGGGGGGATCATGTCACCCCTCCACTTT	CASSLGGIMSPLHF
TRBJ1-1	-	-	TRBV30	TGTGCCTGGAGTGGCCTAAGCATGAACACTGAAGCTTTCTTT	CAWSGLSMNTEAFF
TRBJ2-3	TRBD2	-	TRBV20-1	TGCAGTGCTAGAAGGACTAGCGGTAGCACAGATACGCAGTATTTT	CSARRTSGSTDTQYF
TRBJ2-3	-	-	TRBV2	TGTGCCAGCAGTGCCACAGAACTCCGGGATACGCAGTATTTT	CASSATELRDTQYF
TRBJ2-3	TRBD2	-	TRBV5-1	TGCGCCAGCAGCTTGCGGGCTAGCGGGGGAGTAACAGATACGCAGTATTTT	CASSLRASGGVTDTQYF
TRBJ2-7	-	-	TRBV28	TGTGCCAGCAGTACGAGGACAGCCCTCTCCTACGAGCAGTACTTC	CASSTRTALSYEQYF
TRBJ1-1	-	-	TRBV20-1	TGCAGTGCTAGAGAGTCGGGGGCGCGGTACACTGAAGCTTTCTTT	CSARESGARYTEAFF
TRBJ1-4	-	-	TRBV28	TGTGCCAGCAGTCCCGCTGGGGTCGGCGAAAAACTGTTTTTT	CASSPAGVGEKLFF
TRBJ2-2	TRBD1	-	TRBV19	TGTGCCAGTAGTGCTCCGGGACAGGGTACCGGGGAGCTGTTTTTT	CASSAPGQGTGELFF
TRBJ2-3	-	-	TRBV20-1	TGCAGTGCAAGCCCAGCCAGCATTGCTAGCACAGATACGCAGTATTTT	CSASPASIASTDTQYF
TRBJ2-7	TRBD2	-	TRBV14	TGTGCCAGCAGCGTCACTAGCGGGGGGAGCTCCTACGAGCAGTACTTC	CASSVTSGGSSYEQYF
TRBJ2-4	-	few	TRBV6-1	TGTGCCAGCTCAGGGCCTAATGCCAAAAACATTCAGTACTTC	CASSGPNAKNIQYF
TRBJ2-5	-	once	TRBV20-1	TGCAGTGCTGGGGTTATGGAGACCCAGTACTTC	CSAGVMETQYF
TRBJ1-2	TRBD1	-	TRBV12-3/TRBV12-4	TGTGCCAGCAGACAACAGGGGGACCACTATGGCTACACCTTC	CASRQQGDHYGYTF
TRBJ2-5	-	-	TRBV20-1	TGCAGTGCTAATCGGGGGGCGCAGACCCAGTACTTC	CSANRGAQTQYF
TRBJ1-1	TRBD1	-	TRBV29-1	TGCAGCGTCCTGGGACAGCTGAACACTGAAGCTTTCTTT	CSVLGQLNTEAFF
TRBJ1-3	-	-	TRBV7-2	TGTGCCAGCAGCACGAAGACAGTGTCCGGAAACACCATATATTTT	CASSTKTVSGNTIYF
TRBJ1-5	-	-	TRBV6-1	TGTGCCAGCACCCAGACCTCCGGGGGTGGCAATCAGCCCCAGCATTTT	CASTQTSGGGNQPQHF
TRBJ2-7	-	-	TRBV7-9	TGTGCCAGCAGCCCCGAGGAGGGTAGGCAGTACTTC	CASSPEEGRQYF
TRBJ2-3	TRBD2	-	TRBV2	TGTGCCAGCAGAACTAGCGGGGGGGGAGATACGCAGTATTTT	CASRTSGGGDTQYF
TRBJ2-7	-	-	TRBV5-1	TGCGCCAGCAGCTTGCCGGGGGCCGAGCAGTACTTC	CASSLPGAEQYF
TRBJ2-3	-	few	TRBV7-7	TGTGCTAGCAGCTTAGAAGCCACAGATACGCAGTATTTT	CASSLEATDTQYF
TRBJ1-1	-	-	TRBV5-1	TGCGCCAGCAGCTTGCTATTCAACACTGAAGCTTTCTTT	CASSLLFNTEAFF
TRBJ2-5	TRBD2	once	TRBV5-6	TGTGCCAGCAGTCGACTAGCGGGGTTCATCCAAGAGACCCAGTACTTC	CASSRLAGFIQETQYF
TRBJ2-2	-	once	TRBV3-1	TGTGCCAGCAGCAGTGCTTCTAGCGACTCCGGGGAGCTGTTTTTT	CASSSASSDSGELFF
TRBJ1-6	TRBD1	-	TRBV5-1	TGCGCCAGCAGCTTGAGGGGGCGCGATAATTCACCCCTCCACTTT	CASSLRGRDNSPLHF
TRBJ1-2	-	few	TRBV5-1	TGCGCCAGCAGCTTACGGGCCAACCTTAACTATGGCTACACCTTC	CASSLRANLNYGYTF
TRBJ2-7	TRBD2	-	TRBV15	TGTGCCACCAGCACCAGACTAGCGGGGAAGTACGAGCAGTACTTC	CATSTRLAGKYEQYF
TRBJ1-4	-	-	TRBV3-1	TGTGCCAGCAGCCAAGGGGTGATGGAAACTAATGAAAAACTGTTTTTT	CASSQGVMETNEKLFF
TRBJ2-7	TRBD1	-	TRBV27	TGTGCCAGCAGTTCTGGGCAGGGGGTTGGCTACGAGCAGTACTTC	CASSSGQGVGYEQYF
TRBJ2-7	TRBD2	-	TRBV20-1	TGCAGTGTCGGGGGGGGAATCTCCTACGAGCAGTACTTC	CSVGGGISYEQYF
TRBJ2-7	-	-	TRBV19	TGTGCCAGTAGCCCAAGGTCCCTAGGGCGCTACGAGCAGTACTTC	CASSPRSLGRYEQYF
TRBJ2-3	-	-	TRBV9	TGTGCCAGCAGCCGTACGAGCCAGACAGATACGCAGTATTTT	CASSRTSQTDTQYF
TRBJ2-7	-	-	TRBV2	TGTGCCAGCAAGAGGACTCTCGCCTACGAGCAGTACTTC	CASKRTLAYEQYF
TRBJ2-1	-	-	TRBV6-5	TGTGCCAGCAGGCGAGGGGGGGCGAACTACAATGAGCAGTTCTTC	CASRRGGANYNEQFF